This T cell receptor beta chain was recovered during a study of shared clonotypes between healthy human individuals. Here immunoSEQ multiplex PCR was the method, and the copy in TCRdb shows in-frame clones only, minus some. The table lists over a million clones, more than 75% of them singletons. V was trimmed by 4 bases and J by 2 bases, leaving 12 bases between them. Germline CDR1 is MNHEY and CDR2 is SVGAGI. This CDR3 comprises 15 residues. The clonotype comes from a man between 18 and 29 years old in good health. Some clones in this sample may be carry-over from other donors' samples. Sequenced sample: memory CD4+ T cells from PBMCs. As to subset: CD45RA-negative fraction. The chain joins TRBV6-5 to TRBJ1-5, with a tentative D call TRBD1 (6 bases). CDR3 bases: TGTGCCAGCAGTTCTCACAGGGAGGGCAATCAGCCCCAGCATTTT. Translating gives CASSSHREGNQPQHF.